These T cell receptor beta chains were read from a single sample in a study of blood T cell repertoires in COVID-19. Assay: immunoSEQ multiplex PCR; the TCRdb copy retains only in-frame clones and omits some. This table holds approximately 80,000 clones, roughly four fifths found once. Sequencing input: peripheral blood. These receptors were collected from a man between 60 and 75 years old with acute or convalescent COVID-19. Each CDR3 is given with its conserved first and last residue. The order of the fields is J gene, clone size, D gene, V gene, CDR3 protein, CDR3 DNA. D genes are given only for firm matches. A row's size may be missing; if present it is once, few, many or a size class.

J gene: TRBJ1-1; clone size: -; D gene: -; V gene: TRBV2; CDR3 protein: CASSLQLPMNTEAFF; CDR3 DNA: TGTGCCAGCAGTTTACAGCTCCCCATGAACACTGAAGCTTTCTTT
J gene: TRBJ1-5; clone size: -; D gene: TRBD1; V gene: TRBV18; CDR3 protein: CASSPTGNQPQHF; CDR3 DNA: TGTGCCAGCTCACCGACAGGGAACCAGCCCCAGCATTTT
J gene: TRBJ1-5; clone size: -; D gene: -; V gene: TRBV19; CDR3 protein: CASSREGQPQHF; CDR3 DNA: TGTGCCAGTAGCCGGGAAGGTCAGCCCCAGCATTTT
J gene: TRBJ2-7; clone size: few; D gene: -; V gene: TRBV5-1; CDR3 protein: CASSYGFGETPYEQYF; CDR3 DNA: TGCGCCAGCAGCTACGGCTTCGGGGAGACCCCCTACGAGCAGTACTTC
J gene: TRBJ2-7; clone size: -; D gene: TRBD1; V gene: TRBV11-2; CDR3 protein: CASSATGAEQYF; CDR3 DNA: TGTGCCAGCAGCGCTACAGGGGCCGAGCAGTACTTC
J gene: TRBJ2-2; clone size: -; D gene: TRBD1; V gene: TRBV2; CDR3 protein: CASKKGQGVSTGELFF; CDR3 DNA: TGTGCCAGCAAGAAAGGACAGGGCGTAAGCACCGGGGAGCTGTTTTTT
J gene: TRBJ1-2; clone size: -; D gene: -; V gene: TRBV14; CDR3 protein: CASSQGIALYGYTF; CDR3 DNA: TGTGCCAGCAGCCAAGGGATAGCCCTTTATGGCTACACCTTC
J gene: TRBJ2-1; clone size: -; D gene: TRBD1; V gene: TRBV3-1/TRBV3-2; CDR3 protein: CASSQIYGTGGNEQFF; CDR3 DNA: TGTGCCAGCAGCCAAATCTACGGGACAGGGGGGAATGAGCAGTTCTTC
J gene: TRBJ1-2; clone size: -; D gene: -; V gene: TRBV19; CDR3 protein: CASTERGGKKNGYTF; CDR3 DNA: TGTGCCAGTACCGAGAGGGGAGGGAAGAAGAATGGCTACACCTTC
J gene: TRBJ2-1; clone size: -; D gene: TRBD1; V gene: TRBV11-2; CDR3 protein: CASSLTGGAGVEQFF; CDR3 DNA: TGTGCCAGCAGCTTGACAGGGGGCGCAGGGGTAGAGCAGTTCTTC
J gene: TRBJ2-2; clone size: -; D gene: -; V gene: TRBV7-9; CDR3 protein: CASSRNRAEGELFF; CDR3 DNA: TGTGCCAGCAGCCGGAACAGGGCTGAGGGGGAGCTGTTTTTT
J gene: TRBJ1-1; clone size: -; D gene: -; V gene: TRBV4-3; CDR3 protein: CASSQSRGGNTEAFF; CDR3 DNA: TGCGCCAGCAGCCAAAGCCGGGGGGGGAACACTGAAGCTTTCTTT